By sample share, the clone carrying this T cell receptor delta chain is medium-sized. This sample includes further DNA sequences coding for the same CDR3. The data derive from a study of gamma-delta chains in newborns, infants, children. Study in general: Innate gammadelta T cells reportedly expand polyclonally right after birth, driven by microbial exposure, per the title.

CDR3 size: 17 residues. V was shortened by 2 bases and J by 1 base, with 11 bases between the two germline ends. Germline lookup yields CDR1 GEAIGNYY and CDR2 EKD. TCRdb called clones from the reads again using CATT. The sample holds about 5,700 delta-chain clones; over 0.4% are singletons and the top ten take approximately 14%. This TCR was recovered from a child who was a newborn, infant or young child, either healthy, febrile or measles-vaccinated (not recorded which). V is TRDV2 and J is TRDJ3; tentative D call: TRDD3 (6 bases). Material for sequencing was blood. The CDR3 DNA sequence: TGTGCCTGTGACAGTACTGGGAGTTCCTGGGACACCCGACAGATGTTTTTC. This encodes CACDSTGSSWDTRQMFF.